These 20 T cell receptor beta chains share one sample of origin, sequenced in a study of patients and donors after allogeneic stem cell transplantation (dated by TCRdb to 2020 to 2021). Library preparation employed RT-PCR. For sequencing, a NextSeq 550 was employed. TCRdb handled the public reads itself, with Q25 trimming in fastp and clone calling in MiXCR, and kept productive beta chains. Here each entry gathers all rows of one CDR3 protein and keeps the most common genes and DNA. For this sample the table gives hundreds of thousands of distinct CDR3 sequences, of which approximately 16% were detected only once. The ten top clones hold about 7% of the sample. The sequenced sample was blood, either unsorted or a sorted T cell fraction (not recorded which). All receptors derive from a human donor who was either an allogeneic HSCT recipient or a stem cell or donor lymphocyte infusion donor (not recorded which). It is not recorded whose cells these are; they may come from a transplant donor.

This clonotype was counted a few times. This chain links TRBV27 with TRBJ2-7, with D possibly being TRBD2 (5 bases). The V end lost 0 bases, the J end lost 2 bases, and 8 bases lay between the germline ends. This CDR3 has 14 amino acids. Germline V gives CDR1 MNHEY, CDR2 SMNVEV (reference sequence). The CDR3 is CASSLSPGTYEQYF. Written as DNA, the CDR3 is TGTGCCAGCAGTTTATCCCCGGGGACCTACGAGCAGTACTTC.

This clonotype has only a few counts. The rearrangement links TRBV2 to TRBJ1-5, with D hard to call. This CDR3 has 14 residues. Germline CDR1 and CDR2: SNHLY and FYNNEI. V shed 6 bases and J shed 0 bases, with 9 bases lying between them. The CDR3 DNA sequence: TGTGCCAGCAGCCAGCCGGCTAGCAATCAGCCCCAGCATTTT. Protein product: CASSQPASNQPQHF.

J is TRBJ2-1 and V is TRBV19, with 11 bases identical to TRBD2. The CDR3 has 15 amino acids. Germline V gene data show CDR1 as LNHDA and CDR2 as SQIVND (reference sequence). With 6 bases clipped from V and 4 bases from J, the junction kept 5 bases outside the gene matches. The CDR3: CASSGRTSGYNEQFF. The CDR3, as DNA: TGTGCCAGTAGCGGTCGGACTAGCGGGTACAATGAGCAGTTCTTC.

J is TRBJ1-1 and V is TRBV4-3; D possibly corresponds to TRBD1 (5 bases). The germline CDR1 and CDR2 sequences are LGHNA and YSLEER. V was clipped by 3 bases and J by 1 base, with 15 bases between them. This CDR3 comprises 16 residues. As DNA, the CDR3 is TGCGCCAGCAGCCAGGGCCGGGGACTGGGGAACACTGAAGCTTTCTTT. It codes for CASSQGRGLGNTEAFF.

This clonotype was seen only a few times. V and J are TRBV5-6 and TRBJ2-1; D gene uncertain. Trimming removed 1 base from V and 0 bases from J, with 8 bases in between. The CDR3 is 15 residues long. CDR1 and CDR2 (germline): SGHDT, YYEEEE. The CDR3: CASSLLSHSYNEQFF. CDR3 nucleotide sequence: TGTGCCAGCAGCTTGCTTTCTCACTCCTACAATGAGCAGTTCTTC.

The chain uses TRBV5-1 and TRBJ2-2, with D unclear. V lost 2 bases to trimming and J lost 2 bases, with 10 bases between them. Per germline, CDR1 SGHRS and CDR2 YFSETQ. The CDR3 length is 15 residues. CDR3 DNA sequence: TGCGCCAGCAGCTTCCAGCACCTCAACACCGGGGAGCTGTTTTTT. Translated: CASSFQHLNTGELFF. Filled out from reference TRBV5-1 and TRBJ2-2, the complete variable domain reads KAGVTQTPRYLIKTRGQQVTLSCSPISGHRSVSWYQQTPGQGLQFLFEYFSETQRNKGNFPGRFSGRQFSNSRSEMNVSTLELGDSALYLCASSFQHLNTGELFFGEGSRLTVL.

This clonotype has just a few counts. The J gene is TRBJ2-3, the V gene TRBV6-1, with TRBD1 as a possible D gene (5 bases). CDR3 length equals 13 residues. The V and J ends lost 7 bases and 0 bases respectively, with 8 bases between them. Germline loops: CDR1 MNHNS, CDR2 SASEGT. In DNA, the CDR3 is TGTGCCAGCACTAGGGGCAGCACAGATACGCAGTATTTT. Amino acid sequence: CASTRGSTDTQYF.

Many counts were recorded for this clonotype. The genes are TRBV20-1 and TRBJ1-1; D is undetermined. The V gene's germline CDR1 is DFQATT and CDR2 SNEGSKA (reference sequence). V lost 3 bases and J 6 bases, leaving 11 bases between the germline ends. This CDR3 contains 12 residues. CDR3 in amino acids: CSASKGDPEAFF. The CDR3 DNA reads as TGCAGTGCTAGCAAGGGTGACCCTGAAGCTTTCTTT.

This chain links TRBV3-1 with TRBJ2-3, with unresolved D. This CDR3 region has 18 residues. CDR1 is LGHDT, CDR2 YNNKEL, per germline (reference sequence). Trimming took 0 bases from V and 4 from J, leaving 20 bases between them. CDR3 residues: CASSQDSKFLPSPDTQYF. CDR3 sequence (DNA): TGTGCCAGCAGCCAAGATTCCAAGTTTTTGCCATCCCCAGATACGCAGTATTTT.

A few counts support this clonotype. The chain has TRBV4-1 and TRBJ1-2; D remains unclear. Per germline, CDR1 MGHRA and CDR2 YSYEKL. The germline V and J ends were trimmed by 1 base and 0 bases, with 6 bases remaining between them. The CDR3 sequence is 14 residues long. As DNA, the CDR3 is TGCGCCAGCAGCCAAGGGGCGACTAACTATGGCTACACCTTC. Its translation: CASSQGATNYGYTF.

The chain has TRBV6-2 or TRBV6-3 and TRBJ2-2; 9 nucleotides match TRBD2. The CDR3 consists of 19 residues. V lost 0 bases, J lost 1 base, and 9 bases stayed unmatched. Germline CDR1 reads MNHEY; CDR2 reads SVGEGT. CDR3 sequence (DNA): TGTGCCAGCAGTTACTCGAAGCAGGCTAGCGGGGTGAACACCGGGGAGCTGTTTTTT. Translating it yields CASSYSKQASGVNTGELFF.

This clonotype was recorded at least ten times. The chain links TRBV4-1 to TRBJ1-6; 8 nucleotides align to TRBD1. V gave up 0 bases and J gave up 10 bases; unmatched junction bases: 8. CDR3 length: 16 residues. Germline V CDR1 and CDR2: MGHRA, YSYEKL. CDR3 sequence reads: CASSQDPGQGRSPLHF. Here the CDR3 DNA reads TGCGCCAGCAGCCAAGACCCCGGACAGGGCAGATCACCCCTCCACTTT.

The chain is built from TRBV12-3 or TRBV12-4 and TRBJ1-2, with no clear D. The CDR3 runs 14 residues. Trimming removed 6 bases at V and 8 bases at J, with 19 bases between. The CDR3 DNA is TGTGCCAGCAGGTCCCCGGGCAGGTTCTACGGCTACACCTTC. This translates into CASRSPGRFYGYTF.

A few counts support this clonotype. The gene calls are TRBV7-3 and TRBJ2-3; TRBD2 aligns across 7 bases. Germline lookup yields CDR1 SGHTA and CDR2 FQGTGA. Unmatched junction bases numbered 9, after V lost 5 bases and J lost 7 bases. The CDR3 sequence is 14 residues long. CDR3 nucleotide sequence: TGTGCCAGCAGCCTAGGGGACTACAGATATACGCAGTATTTT. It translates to CASSLGDYRYTQYF.

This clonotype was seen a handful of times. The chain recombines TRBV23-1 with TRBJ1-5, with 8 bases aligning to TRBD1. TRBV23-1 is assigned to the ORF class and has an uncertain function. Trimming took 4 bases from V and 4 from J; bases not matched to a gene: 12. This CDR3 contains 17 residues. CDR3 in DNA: TGCGCCAGCAGTCCACCCTCCCGGACAGGGTCAAATCAGCCCCAGCATTTT. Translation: CASSPPSRTGSNQPQHF.

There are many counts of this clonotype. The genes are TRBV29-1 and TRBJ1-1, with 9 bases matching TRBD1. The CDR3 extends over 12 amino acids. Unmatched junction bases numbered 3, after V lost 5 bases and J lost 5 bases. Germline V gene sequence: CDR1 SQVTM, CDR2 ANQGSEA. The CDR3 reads CSVTGGGTEAFF. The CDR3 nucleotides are TGCAGCGTTACAGGGGGCGGGACTGAAGCTTTCTTT.

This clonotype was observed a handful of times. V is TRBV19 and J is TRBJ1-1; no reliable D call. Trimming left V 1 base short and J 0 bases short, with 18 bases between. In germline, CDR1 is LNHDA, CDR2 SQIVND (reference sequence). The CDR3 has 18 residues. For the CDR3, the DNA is TGTGCCAGTAGTATAGGGGGTGGTCCAGTATCAATGAACACTGAAGCTTTCTTT. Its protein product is CASSIGGGPVSMNTEAFF. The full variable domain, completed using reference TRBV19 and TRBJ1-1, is DGGITQSPKYLFRKEGQNVTLSCEQNLNHDAMYWYRQDPGQGLRLIYYSQIVNDFQKGDIAEGYSVSREKKESFPLTVTSAQKNPTAFYLCASSIGGGPVSMNTEAFFGQGTRLTVV.

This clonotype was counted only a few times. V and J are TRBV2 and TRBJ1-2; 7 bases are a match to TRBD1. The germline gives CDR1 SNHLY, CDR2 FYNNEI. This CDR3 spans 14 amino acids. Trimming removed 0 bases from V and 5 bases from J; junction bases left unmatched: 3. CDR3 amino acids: CASSEAGGVYGYTF. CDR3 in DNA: TGTGCCAGCAGTGAAGCAGGGGGCGTTTATGGCTACACCTTC.

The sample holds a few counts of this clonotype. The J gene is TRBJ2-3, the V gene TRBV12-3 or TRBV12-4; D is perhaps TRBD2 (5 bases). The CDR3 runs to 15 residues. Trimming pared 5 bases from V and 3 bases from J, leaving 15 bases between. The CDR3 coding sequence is TGTGCCAGCAGTCCCTTCGGCCCGGGAACAGATACGCAGTATTTT. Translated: CASSPFGPGTDTQYF.

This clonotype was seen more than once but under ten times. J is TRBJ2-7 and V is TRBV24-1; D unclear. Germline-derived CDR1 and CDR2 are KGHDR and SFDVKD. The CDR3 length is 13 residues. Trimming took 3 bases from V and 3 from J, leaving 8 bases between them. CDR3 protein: CATSDTAYYEQYF. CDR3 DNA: TGTGCCACCAGTGATACAGCCTACTACGAGCAGTACTTC.